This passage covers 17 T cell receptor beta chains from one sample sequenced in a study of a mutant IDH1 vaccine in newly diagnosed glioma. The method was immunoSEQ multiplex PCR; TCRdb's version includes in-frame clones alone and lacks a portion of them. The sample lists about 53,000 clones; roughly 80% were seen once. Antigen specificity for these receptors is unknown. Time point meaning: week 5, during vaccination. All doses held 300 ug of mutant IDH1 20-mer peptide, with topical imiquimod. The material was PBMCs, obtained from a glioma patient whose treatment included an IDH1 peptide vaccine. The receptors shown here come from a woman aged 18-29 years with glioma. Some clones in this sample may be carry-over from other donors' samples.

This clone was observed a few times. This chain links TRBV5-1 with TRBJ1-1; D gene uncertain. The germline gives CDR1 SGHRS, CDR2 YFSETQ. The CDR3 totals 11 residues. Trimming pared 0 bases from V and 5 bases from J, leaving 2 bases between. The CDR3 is CASSLETEAFF. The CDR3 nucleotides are TGCGCCAGCAGCTTGGAGACTGAAGCTTTCTTT.

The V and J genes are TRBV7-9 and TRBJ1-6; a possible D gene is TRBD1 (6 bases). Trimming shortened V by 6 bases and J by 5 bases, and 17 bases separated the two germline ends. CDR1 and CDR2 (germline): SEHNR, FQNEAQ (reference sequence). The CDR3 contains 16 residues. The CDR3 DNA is TGTGCCAGCAGGGTCCAAGGGGGAGGGGATAATTCACCCCTCCACTTT. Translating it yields CASRVQGGGDNSPLHF.

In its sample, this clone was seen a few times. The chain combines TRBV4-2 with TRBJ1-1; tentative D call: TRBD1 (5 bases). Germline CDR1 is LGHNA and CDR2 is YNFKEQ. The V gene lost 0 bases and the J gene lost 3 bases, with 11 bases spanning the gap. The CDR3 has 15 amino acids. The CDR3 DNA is TGTGCCAGCAGCCAAGATCCCACGGGGCACACTGAAGCTTTCTTT. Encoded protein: CASSQDPTGHTEAFF.

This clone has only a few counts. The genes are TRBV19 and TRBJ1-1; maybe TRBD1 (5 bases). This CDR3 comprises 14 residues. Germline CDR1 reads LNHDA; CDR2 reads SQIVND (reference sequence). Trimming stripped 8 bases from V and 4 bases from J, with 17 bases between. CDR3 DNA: TGTGCCAGTGCGGCCCCAGGGTGGACCACTGAAGCTTTCTTT. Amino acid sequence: CASAAPGWTTEAFF.

The CDR3 region has the DNA TGTGCCAGCAGCTTACCAGGGGAAGGGCCCCAGCATTTT. Translating it yields CASSLPGEGPQHF. V usage is TRBV7-8 and J usage is TRBJ1-5, with D possibly being TRBD1 (6 bases). V lost 2 bases and J 9 bases, leaving 11 bases between the germline ends. Germline V gene data show CDR1 as SGHVS and CDR2 as FQNEAQ. This CDR3 is 13 amino acids long.

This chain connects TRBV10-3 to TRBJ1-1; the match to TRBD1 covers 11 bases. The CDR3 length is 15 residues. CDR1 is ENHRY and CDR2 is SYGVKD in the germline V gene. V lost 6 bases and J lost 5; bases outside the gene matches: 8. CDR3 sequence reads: CAIRGTGGRSTEAFF. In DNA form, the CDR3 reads TGTGCCATCAGGGGGACAGGGGGTCGTTCTACTGAAGCTTTCTTT.

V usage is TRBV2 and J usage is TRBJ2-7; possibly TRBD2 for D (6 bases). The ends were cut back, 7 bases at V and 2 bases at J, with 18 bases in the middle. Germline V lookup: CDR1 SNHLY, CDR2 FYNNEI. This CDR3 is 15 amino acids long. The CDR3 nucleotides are TGTGCCAGCAAAGGCGGGTCGGGGGTAACCTACGAGCAGTACTTC. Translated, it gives CASKGGSGVTYEQYF.

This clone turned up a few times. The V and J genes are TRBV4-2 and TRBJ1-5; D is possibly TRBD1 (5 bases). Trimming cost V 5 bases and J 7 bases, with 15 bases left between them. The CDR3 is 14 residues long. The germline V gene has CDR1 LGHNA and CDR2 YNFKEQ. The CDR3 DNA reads TGTGCCAGCAGCGAAGTCAGGGTAACACAGCCCCAGCATTTT. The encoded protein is CASSEVRVTQPQHF.

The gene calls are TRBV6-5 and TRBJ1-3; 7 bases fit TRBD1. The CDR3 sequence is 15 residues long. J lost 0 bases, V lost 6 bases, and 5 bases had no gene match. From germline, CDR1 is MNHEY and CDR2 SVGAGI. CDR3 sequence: CASSPTGISGNTIYF. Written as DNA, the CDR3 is TGTGCCAGCAGCCCGACAGGGATCTCTGGAAACACCATATATTTT.

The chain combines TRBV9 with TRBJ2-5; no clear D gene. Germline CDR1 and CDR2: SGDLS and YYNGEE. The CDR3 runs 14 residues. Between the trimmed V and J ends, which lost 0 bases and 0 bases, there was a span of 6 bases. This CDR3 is CASSVGRYQETQYF. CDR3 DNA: TGTGCCAGCAGCGTAGGGCGGTACCAAGAGACCCAGTACTTC.

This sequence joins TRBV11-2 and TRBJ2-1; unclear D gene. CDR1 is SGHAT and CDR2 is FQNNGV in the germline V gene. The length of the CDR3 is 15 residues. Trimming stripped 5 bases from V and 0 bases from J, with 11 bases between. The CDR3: CASSPQRSSYNEQFF. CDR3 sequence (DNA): TGTGCCAGCAGCCCGCAGAGGAGCTCCTACAATGAGCAGTTCTTC.

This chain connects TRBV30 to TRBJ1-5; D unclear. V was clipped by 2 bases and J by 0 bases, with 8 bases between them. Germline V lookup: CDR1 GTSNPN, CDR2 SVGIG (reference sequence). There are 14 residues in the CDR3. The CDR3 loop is CAWSLPFSNQPQHF. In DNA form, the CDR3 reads TGTGCCTGGAGTCTCCCTTTTAGCAATCAGCCCCAGCATTTT. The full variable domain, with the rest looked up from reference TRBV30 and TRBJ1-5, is SQTIHQWPATLVQPVGSPLSLECTVEGTSNPNLYWYRQAAGRGLQLLFYSVGIGQISSEVPQNLSASRPQDRQFILSSKKLLLSDSGFYLCAWSLPFSNQPQHFGDGTRLSIL.

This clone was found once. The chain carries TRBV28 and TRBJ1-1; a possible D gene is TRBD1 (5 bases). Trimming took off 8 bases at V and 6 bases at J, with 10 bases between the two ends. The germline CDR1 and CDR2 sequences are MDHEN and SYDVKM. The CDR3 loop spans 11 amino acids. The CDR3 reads CASRGRPEAFF. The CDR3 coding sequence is TGTGCCAGCCGGGGCAGGCCTGAAGCTTTCTTT.

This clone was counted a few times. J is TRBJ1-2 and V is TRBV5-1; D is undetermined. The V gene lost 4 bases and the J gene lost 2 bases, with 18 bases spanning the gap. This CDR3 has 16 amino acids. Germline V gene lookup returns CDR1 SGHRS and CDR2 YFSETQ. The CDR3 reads CASSPAMSPGNYGYTF. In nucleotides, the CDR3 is TGCGCCAGCAGCCCCGCCATGAGTCCGGGAAACTATGGCTACACCTTC. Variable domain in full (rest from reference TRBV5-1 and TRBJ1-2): KAGVTQTPRYLIKTRGQQVTLSCSPISGHRSVSWYQQTPGQGLQFLFEYFSETQRNKGNFPGRFSGRQFSNSRSEMNVSTLELGDSALYLCASSPAMSPGNYGYTFGSGTRLTVV.

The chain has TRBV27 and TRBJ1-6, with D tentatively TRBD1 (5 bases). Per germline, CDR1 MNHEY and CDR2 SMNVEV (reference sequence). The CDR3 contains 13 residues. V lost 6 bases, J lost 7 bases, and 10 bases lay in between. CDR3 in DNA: TGTGCCAGCAGACATGGGGCGAATTCACCCCTCCACTTT. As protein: CASRHGANSPLHF.

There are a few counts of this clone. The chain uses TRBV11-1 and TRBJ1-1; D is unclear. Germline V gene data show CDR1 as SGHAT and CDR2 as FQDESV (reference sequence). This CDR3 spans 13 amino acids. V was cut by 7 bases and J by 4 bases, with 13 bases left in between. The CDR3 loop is CASIGGSSTEAFF. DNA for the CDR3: TGTGCCAGCATAGGAGGGTCGAGCACTGAAGCTTTCTTT.

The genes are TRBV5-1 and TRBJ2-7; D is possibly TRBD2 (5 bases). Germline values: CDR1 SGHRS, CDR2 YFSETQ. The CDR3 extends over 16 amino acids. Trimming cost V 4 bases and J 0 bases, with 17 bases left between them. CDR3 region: CASSPGMLAASYEQYF. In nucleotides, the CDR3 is TGCGCCAGCAGCCCGGGGATGCTAGCAGCCTCCTACGAGCAGTACTTC.